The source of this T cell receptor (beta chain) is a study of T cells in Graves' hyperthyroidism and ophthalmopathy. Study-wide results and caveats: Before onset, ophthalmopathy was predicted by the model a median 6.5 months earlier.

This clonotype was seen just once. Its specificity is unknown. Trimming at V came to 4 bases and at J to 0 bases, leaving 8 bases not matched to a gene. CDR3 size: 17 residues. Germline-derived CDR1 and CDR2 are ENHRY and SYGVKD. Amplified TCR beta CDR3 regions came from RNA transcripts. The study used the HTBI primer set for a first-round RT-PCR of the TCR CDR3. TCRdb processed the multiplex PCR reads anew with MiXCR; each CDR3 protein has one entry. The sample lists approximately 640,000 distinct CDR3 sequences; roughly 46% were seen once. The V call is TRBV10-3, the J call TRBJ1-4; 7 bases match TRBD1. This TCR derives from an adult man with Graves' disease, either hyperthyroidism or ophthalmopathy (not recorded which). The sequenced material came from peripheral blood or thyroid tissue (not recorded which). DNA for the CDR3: TGTGCCATCAGTGGGACAGGTGGAACTGCAACTAATGAAAAACTGTTTTTT. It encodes CAISGTGGTATNEKLFF.